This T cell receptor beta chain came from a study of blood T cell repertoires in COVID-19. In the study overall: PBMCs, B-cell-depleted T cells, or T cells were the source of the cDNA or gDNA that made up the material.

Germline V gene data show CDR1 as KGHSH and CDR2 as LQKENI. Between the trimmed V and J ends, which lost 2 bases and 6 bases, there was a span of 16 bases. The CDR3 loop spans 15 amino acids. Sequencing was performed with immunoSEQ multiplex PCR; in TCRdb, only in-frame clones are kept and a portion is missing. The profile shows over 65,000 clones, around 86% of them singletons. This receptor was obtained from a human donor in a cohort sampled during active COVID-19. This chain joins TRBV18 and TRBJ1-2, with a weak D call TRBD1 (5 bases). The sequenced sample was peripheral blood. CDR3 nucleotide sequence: TGTGCCAGCTCACCAATGGACACCCCTGCCCATGGCTACACCTTC. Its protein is CASSPMDTPAHGYTF.